The 20 T cell receptor beta chains below all came from one sample that was sequenced in a study of cytomegalovirus exposure and HLA in healthy donors. PCR primers comprised 60 Vbeta and 13 Jbeta primers. TCRdb's copy holds only in-frame clones and misses some; the assay was immunoSEQ multiplex PCR. The sample holds fewer than 120,000 clones, 76% seen once. Sample: PBMCs. The receptors come from a man younger than 40 in good health and CMV-seropositive.

The chain employs TRBV10-1 and TRBJ1-1; tentatively, D is TRBD1 (6 bases). V was clipped by 4 bases and J by 4 bases, with 13 bases between them. Germline V CDR1 and CDR2: WNHNN, SYGVQD (reference sequence). The CDR3 is 14 amino acids. CDR3 in amino acids: CASSVDRFGTEAFF. DNA for the CDR3: TGCGCCAGCAGTGTGGACAGATTTGGCACTGAAGCTTTCTTT.

V and J are TRBV6-1 and TRBJ2-5; no reliable D call. This CDR3 comprises 13 residues. V was cut by 10 bases and J by 1 base, with 13 bases left in between. In germline, CDR1 is MNHNS, CDR2 SASEGT. The DNA for the CDR3 is TGTGCCAACTCGCCCGCAGGCCAAGAGACCCAGTACTTC. It yields the protein CANSPAGQETQYF.

The chain is built from TRBV7-2 and TRBJ1-2; 8 bases match TRBD1. Per germline, CDR1 SGHTA and CDR2 FQGNSA. The CDR3 runs to 17 residues. The V and J ends lost 1 base and 2 bases, in that order; junction bases with no gene match: 9. The CDR3: CASSLVATGDYNYGYTF. DNA of the CDR3: TGTGCCAGCAGCTTAGTGGCGACAGGGGACTACAACTATGGCTACACCTTC.

The CDR3 DNA follows: TGTGCCAGCAGTTTATCCGTCAGCCAGGCTGGAATATGGGACTATGGCTACACCTTC. Its protein is CASSLSVSQAGIWDYGYTF. This chain connects TRBV27 to TRBJ1-2; no firm D call. In germline, CDR1 is MNHEY, CDR2 SMNVEV (reference sequence). Trimming cost V 0 bases and J 3 bases, with 23 bases left between them. The CDR3 totals 19 residues.

The chain joins TRBV30 to TRBJ1-1; the match to TRBD1 covers 9 bases. The J segment lost 4 bases and the V segment lost 0 bases, leaving 6 bases of the junction unmatched. The CDR3 extends over 15 amino acids. Germline V gene sequence: CDR1 GTSNPN, CDR2 SVGIG (reference sequence). The CDR3 reads CAWSVSPGQGTEAFF. The CDR3 coding sequence is TGTGCCTGGAGTGTATCCCCGGGACAGGGCACTGAAGCTTTCTTT.

J is TRBJ2-7 and V is TRBV11-2; a possible D gene is TRBD1 (5 bases). The CDR3 contains 14 residues. The V gene's germline CDR1 is SGHAT and CDR2 FQNNGV. Trimming removed 6 bases at V and 0 bases at J, with 12 bases between. The CDR3 sequence is CASSQGIASYEQYF. CDR3 in DNA: TGTGCCAGCAGTCAGGGAATCGCCTCCTACGAGCAGTACTTC.

This sequence joins TRBV11-3 and TRBJ2-5; no clear D. The germline V gene has CDR1 SGHNT and CDR2 YENEEA. There are 13 residues in the CDR3. Trimming took off 3 bases at V and 5 bases at J, with 10 bases between the two ends. The CDR3 spells CASSFSLGETQYF. In nucleotides, the CDR3 is TGTGCCAGCAGCTTTAGTCTGGGCGAGACCCAGTACTTC.

The chain employs TRBV5-4 and TRBJ2-7; D possibly corresponds to TRBD2 (5 bases). The V gene lost 4 bases and the J gene lost 1 base, with 15 bases spanning the gap. The germline CDR1 and CDR2 sequences are SGHNT and YYREEE (reference sequence). This CDR3 is built from 15 residues. The CDR3 DNA sequence: TGTGCCAGCAGCCCGAGCGGACGGAATTCCTACGAGCAGTACTTC. It yields the protein CASSPSGRNSYEQYF.

The rearrangement joins TRBV20-1 to TRBJ1-2, with D hard to call. The V gene lost 6 bases and the J gene lost 2 bases, with 7 bases spanning the gap. The CDR3 covers 11 residues. The germline V gene has CDR1 DFQATT and CDR2 SNEGSKA (reference sequence). DNA of the CDR3: TGCAGTGCCAACGAGAACTATGGCTACACCTTC. Residues: CSANENYGYTF.

The CDR3: CASSPGTGTDTQYF. CDR3 coding DNA: TGTGCCAGCTCACCGGGGACAGGCACAGATACGCAGTATTTT. This sequence joins TRBV18 and TRBJ2-3; 7 nucleotides align to TRBD1. With V trimmed by 3 bases and J by 1 base, 1 base remained unmatched. Germline CDR1 KGHSH, CDR2 LQKENI. CDR3 length: 14 amino acids.

J is TRBJ1-2 and V is TRBV7-9, with TRBD1 matching 11 bases. The CDR3 covers 15 residues. The V gene end was trimmed by 5 bases and the J gene end by 8 bases; junction bases not matched to a gene: 10. The germline gives CDR1 SEHNR, CDR2 FQNEAQ (reference sequence). CDR3 in amino acids: CASSQEGDRGIGYTF. CDR3 nucleotides: TGTGCCAGCAGCCAGGAGGGGGACAGGGGGATCGGCTACACCTTC.

This rearrangement joins TRBV30 to TRBJ1-1; 8 bases align to TRBD1. Germline values: CDR1 GTSNPN, CDR2 SVGIG (reference sequence). The CDR3 runs 14 residues. The junction had 7 bases not matched to a gene; V was cut back by 6 bases and J by 1 base. CDR3 nucleotide sequence: TGTGCCTGCCAAATAGGGACAGGGAACACTGAAGCTTTCTTT. Amino acid sequence: CACQIGTGNTEAFF.

The rearrangement uses TRBV11-2 and TRBJ1-4; 8 nucleotides match TRBD1. CDR1 SGHAT and CDR2 FQNNGV come from the germline V gene. J gave up 11 bases and V 1 base, and 15 bases lay outside the gene matches. This CDR3 region has 17 residues. CDR3 bases: TGTGCCAGCAGCTTAGTGCAGGGGGCGGTTGAAATGAGGAAACTGTTTTTT. Translating it yields CASSLVQGAVEMRKLFF.

This clone was found a few times. The chain recombines TRBV28 with TRBJ1-1; 7 positions match TRBD1. Germline V gene sequence: CDR1 MDHEN, CDR2 SYDVKM. V was clipped by 5 bases and J by 6 bases; unmatched bases: 3. The CDR3 runs 12 residues. Written as DNA, the CDR3 is TGTGCCAGCAGTCCGACAGGGCCTGAAGCTTTCTTT. Its translation is CASSPTGPEAFF.

The chain couples TRBV7-9 to TRBJ2-1; TRBD2 matches 11 bases. The germline V gene encodes CDR1 SEHNR and CDR2 FQNEAQ (reference sequence). V was clipped by 5 bases and J by 4 bases; unmatched bases: 13. The CDR3 loop spans 18 amino acids. This CDR3 reads CASSASLRSSGGYNEQFF. CDR3 DNA sequence: TGTGCCAGCAGCGCAAGTCTTCGGTCTAGCGGGGGGTACAATGAGCAGTTCTTC.

This chain uses TRBV7-2 with TRBJ1-1, with D perhaps TRBD1 (6 bases). Trimming removed 4 bases from V and 6 bases from J, with 12 bases in between. This CDR3 comprises 13 residues. CDR1 is SGHTA, CDR2 FQGNSA, per germline. The chain's CDR3 is CASSYSGASEAFF. CDR3 bases: TGTGCCAGCAGCTATTCAGGGGCGTCTGAAGCTTTCTTT.

This CDR3 is CASSLGWGLDAEAFF. CDR3 DNA sequence: TGTGCCAGCAGCTTAGGATGGGGGCTTGACGCTGAAGCTTTCTTT. This chain connects TRBV7-9 to TRBJ1-1, with TRBD1 as a possible D gene (6 bases). The CDR3 has 15 amino acids. Germline CDR1 SEHNR, CDR2 FQNEAQ (reference sequence). V was shortened by 1 base and J by 6 bases, with 15 bases between the two germline ends.

The gene calls are TRBV15 and TRBJ2-3; perhaps TRBD2 as D (5 bases). CDR1 is LNHNV and CDR2 is YYDKDF in the germline V gene (reference sequence). The CDR3 has 12 amino acids. V lost 4 bases and J 6 bases, leaving 8 bases between the germline ends. The CDR3, as DNA: TGTGCCACCAGCACTTTAGCGGATACGCAGTATTTT. This sequence encodes CATSTLADTQYF.

This chain uses TRBV7-9 with TRBJ2-1, with 9 bases identical to TRBD2. The CDR3 is 16 residues long. Germline assignment: CDR1 SEHNR and CDR2 FQNEAQ (reference sequence). V lost 5 bases to trimming and J lost 3 bases; unmatched junction nucleotides: 8. The CDR3 sequence: CASSQMGRGGYNEQFF. The CDR3 region has the DNA TGTGCCAGCAGCCAAATGGGGCGGGGGGGCTACAATGAGCAGTTCTTC.

V usage is TRBV28 and J usage is TRBJ1-1; unclear D gene. The CDR3 totals 15 residues. Looked up from germline, CDR1 is MDHEN and CDR2 is SYDVKM. Trimming took off 5 bases at V and 3 bases at J, with 16 bases between the two ends. CDR3 residues: CASSTLIGVHTEAFF. The CDR3, as DNA: TGTGCCAGCAGTACCCTGATCGGGGTCCACACTGAAGCTTTCTTT.